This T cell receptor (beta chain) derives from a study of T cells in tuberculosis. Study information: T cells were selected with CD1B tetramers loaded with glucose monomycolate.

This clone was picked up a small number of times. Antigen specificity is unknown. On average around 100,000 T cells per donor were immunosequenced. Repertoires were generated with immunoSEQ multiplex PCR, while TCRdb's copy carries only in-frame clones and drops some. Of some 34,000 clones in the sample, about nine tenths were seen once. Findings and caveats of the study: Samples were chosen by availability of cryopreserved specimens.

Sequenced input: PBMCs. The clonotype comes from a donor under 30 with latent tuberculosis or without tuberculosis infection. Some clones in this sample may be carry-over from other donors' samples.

CDR3 in amino acids: CASSLNFRNTEAFF. CDR3 DNA sequence: TGTGCCAGCAGCTTGAATTTCCGGAACACTGAAGCTTTCTTT. The chain is built from TRBV5-6 and TRBJ1-1; unclear D gene. The CDR3 contains 14 residues. Trimming cost V 1 base and J 1 base, with 8 bases left between them. The germline CDR1 and CDR2 sequences are SGHDT and YYEEEE.